Each of the 22 T cell receptor beta chains below was sequenced from the same sample in a study of post-analysis software for immune sequencing data. Study-wide findings and caveats: Four or five TRBV segments (TRBV5-6, TRBV5-1 and TRBV20-1 among them) occurred more frequently in patients than in controls.

Unique molecular identifiers were carried by the TCR beta cDNA libraries. TCRdb analysed the PCR reads with MiXCR anew, one entry per CDR3 protein. The repertoire holds about 400,000 distinct CDR3 sequences, with less than 40% as singletons. These receptors are not linked to any known antigen. The sample taken for sequencing was blood. These receptors were taken from a girl aged 5-17 years with multiple sclerosis.

The table lists this clonotype with a few counts. The chain joins TRBV12-3 or TRBV12-4 to TRBJ2-3; 10 nucleotides line up with TRBD2. Germline trimming cut 6 bases from V and 6 bases from J; bases unmatched to any gene: 9. The CDR3 contains 15 residues. The CDR3 spells CASRSPSGGSDTQYF. CDR3 bases: TGTGCCAGCAGGAGCCCTAGCGGGGGAAGTGATACGCAGTATTTT.

The table lists this clonotype with a few counts. This chain links TRBV12-3 or TRBV12-4 with TRBJ1-5; the D gene is possibly TRBD1 (5 bases). CDR3 length: 15 residues. V was clipped by 5 bases and J by 4 bases, with 15 bases between them. The CDR3 here is CASSPGGRVNQPQHF. In DNA, the CDR3 is TGTGCCAGCAGTCCCGGGGGAAGGGTGAATCAGCCCCAGCATTTT.

The CDR3: CASTPGAWDEQFF. The DNA of the CDR3 is TGTGCCAGCACCCCCGGGGCCTGGGATGAGCAGTTCTTC. The chain joins TRBV12-3 or TRBV12-4 to TRBJ2-1, with D perhaps being TRBD1 or TRBD2 (5 bases each). CDR3 length: 13 residues. The V and J ends lost 7 bases and 8 bases respectively, with 15 bases between them.

This clonotype has just a few counts. The rearrangement uses TRBV29-1 and TRBJ1-4; 8 bases are a match to TRBD1. Looked up from germline, CDR1 is SQVTM and CDR2 is ANQGSEA. J was trimmed by 2 bases and V by 7 bases; bases with no gene match: 3. This CDR3 spans 13 amino acids. This chain's CDR3 is CSARTGTNEKLFF. The DNA of the CDR3 is TGCAGCGCCCGGACAGGGACTAATGAAAAACTGTTTTTT.

The chain couples TRBV12-3 or TRBV12-4 to TRBJ2-4; no clear D gene. The assigned J gene may be wrong: the sequence end matches TRBJ2-7 better. The CDR3 is 13 residues long. CDR3 in amino acids: CASSPDLAYEQYF. CDR3 nucleotides: TGTGCCAGCAGTCCCGATCTCGCCTACGAGCAGTACTTC.

The chain recombines TRBV20-1 with TRBJ1-5; no reliable D call. Trimming removed 0 bases at V and 0 bases at J, with 6 bases between. The CDR3 contains 14 residues. CDR1 is DFQATT and CDR2 is SNEGSKA in the germline V gene (reference sequence). CDR3 region: CSAREILSNQPQHF. In DNA, the CDR3 is TGCAGTGCTAGAGAGATCCTTAGCAATCAGCCCCAGCATTTT.

This clonotype was observed a few times. The genes are TRBV27 and TRBJ2-7; D may be TRBD1 (5 bases). Trimming left V 6 bases short and J 4 bases short, with 13 bases between. There are 13 residues in the CDR3. CDR1 and CDR2 from the germline V gene are MNHEY and SMNVEV (reference sequence). The CDR3 loop reads CASSRRGNYEQYF. The CDR3, as DNA: TGTGCCAGCAGCCGTAGGGGTAATTACGAGCAGTACTTC.

In this sample, this clonotype turned up a few times. The J gene is TRBJ2-7, the V gene TRBV12-3 or TRBV12-4; 8 positions match TRBD2. CDR3 length: 17 residues. J lost 1 base, V lost 5 bases, and 13 bases had no gene match. For the CDR3, the DNA is TGTGCCAGCAGTCCCCGAGCGGGGGCCCCCCCATCCTACGAGCAGTACTTC. Its translation is CASSPRAGAPPSYEQYF.

This clonotype has only one observation. The chain joins TRBV7-8 to TRBJ2-5; the match to TRBD2 covers 12 bases. The CDR3 totals 16 residues. Germline CDR1 and CDR2: SGHVS and FQNEAQ. The trim removed 5 bases at V and 5 bases at J, leaving 9 bases unmatched. The CDR3 here is CASSPQASGGAETQYF. DNA of the CDR3: TGTGCCAGCAGCCCCCAGGCTAGCGGGGGGGCGGAGACCCAGTACTTC.

The V call is TRBV9, the J call TRBJ2-7; 9 bases align to TRBD1. The junction had 11 bases not matched to a gene; V was cut back by 4 bases and J by 6 bases. The V gene's germline CDR1 is SGDLS and CDR2 YYNGEE. The length of the CDR3 is 15 residues. The CDR3 DNA follows: TGTGCCAGCAGCACAACCGGGACAGGGTTAAGCGAGCAGTACTTC. Translation: CASSTTGTGLSEQYF. The whole variable domain, filled in from reference TRBV9 and TRBJ2-7, reads DSGVTQTPKHLITATGQRVTLRCSPRSGDLSVYWYQQSLDQGLQFLIQYYNGEERAKGNILERFSAQQFPDLHSELNLSSLELGDSALYFCASSTTGTGLSEQYFGPGTRLTVT.

This clonotype was observed many times. The J gene is TRBJ1-1, the V gene TRBV7-3; D gene uncertain. CDR3 length equals 13 residues. Trimming pared 5 bases from V and 2 bases from J, leaving 9 bases between. Germline loops: CDR1 SGHTA, CDR2 FQGTGA. Here the CDR3 DNA reads TGTGCCAGCAGCCAAGGCATTAACACTGAAGCTTTCTTT. This encodes CASSQGINTEAFF.

This chain joins TRBV9 and TRBJ2-3, with TRBD2 identical over 8 bases. The V segment lost 1 base and the J segment 2 bases; nucleotides outside the gene matches: 3. Germline CDR1 and CDR2: SGDLS and YYNGEE. There are 15 residues in the CDR3. The CDR3 DNA sequence: TGTGCCAGCAGCGTACTAGCGGGTAACACAGATACGCAGTATTTT. Its protein is CASSVLAGNTDTQYF.

The CDR3 is CASSQIPNQPQHF. CDR3 DNA: TGTGCCAGCAGCCAAATTCCGAATCAGCCCCAGCATTTT. The genes are TRBV3-1 and TRBJ1-5; no firm D call. Germline values: CDR1 LGHDT, CDR2 YNNKEL (reference sequence). The V gene lost 2 bases and the J gene lost 4 bases, with 6 bases spanning the gap. The CDR3 length is 13 residues.

The chain recombines TRBV15 with TRBJ2-2; a possible D gene is TRBD1 (6 bases). The CDR3 runs to 16 residues. Per the germline V gene, CDR1 is LNHNV and CDR2 is YYDKDF (reference sequence). V lost 0 bases, J lost 6 bases, and 14 bases lay in between. In nucleotides, the CDR3 is TGTGCCACCAGCAGAGATAGAGGGGGAGTGGCCGGGGAGCTGTTTTTT. This translates into CATSRDRGGVAGELFF. Combining the CDR3 with reference TRBV15 and TRBJ2-2 gives the whole variable domain DAMVIQNPRYQVTQFGKPVTLSCSQTLNHNVMYWYQQKSSQAPKLLFHYYDKDFNNEADTPDNFQSRRPNTSFCFLDIRSPGLGDTAMYLCATSRDRGGVAGELFFGEGSRLTVL.

A word on this clonotype: An end of the junction differs from the germline gene, which may be a read error. The rearrangement joins TRBV28 to TRBJ2-5; 7 bases fit TRBD1. Germline CDR1 reads MDHEN; CDR2 reads SYDVKM. The CDR3 contains 16 residues. For the CDR3, the DNA is TGTGCCAGCAGTTCTTCAACCAGGGGGATTCAAGAGACCCAGTGCTTC. Residues: CASSSSTRGIQETQCF.

This clonotype was counted only a few times. This chain uses TRBV7-9 with TRBJ2-7; possible D gene TRBD1, 5 bases. Germline loops: CDR1 SEHNR, CDR2 FQNEAQ (reference sequence). Trimming left V 8 bases short and J 0 bases short, with 17 bases between. The CDR3 covers 15 residues. CDR3 residues: CASLDSFRSSYEQYF. The CDR3 nucleotides read TGTGCCAGCCTCGACAGTTTTCGTAGCTCCTACGAGCAGTACTTC.

This clonotype turned up a few times. V is TRBV5-8 and J is TRBJ2-5, with a possible D match to TRBD2 (5 bases). CDR3 size: 13 residues. Germline values: CDR1 SGHTS, CDR2 YDEGEE. Trimming pared 0 bases from V and 11 bases from J, leaving 14 bases between. The CDR3 nucleotides read TGTGCCAGCAGCTTGGTGGCAGCGAGGGAGCAGTACTTC. It is translated as CASSLVAAREQYF.

This clonotype was seen more than once but under ten times. The chain carries TRBV5-1 and TRBJ1-1, with D unresolved. V shed 1 base and J shed 0 bases, with 7 bases lying between them. Germline V lookup: CDR1 SGHRS, CDR2 YFSETQ. CDR3 length: 14 amino acids. The CDR3 region is CASSLPAMNTEAFF. The CDR3 coding sequence is TGCGCCAGCAGCTTGCCAGCCATGAACACTGAAGCTTTCTTT.

This clonotype was picked up a small number of times. V usage is TRBV7-2 and J usage is TRBJ1-2; TRBD1 aligns across 7 bases. Trimming cost V 3 bases and J 9 bases; bases outside gene matches: 10. CDR3 size: 14 residues. The germline CDR1 and CDR2 sequences are SGHTA and FQGNSA. The CDR3: CASSFPGQVGSYTF. In nucleotides, the CDR3 is TGTGCCAGCAGCTTTCCCGGACAGGTCGGTAGCTACACCTTC.

This clonotype was detected only a few times. V gene TRBV7-9 combines with J gene TRBJ2-3, with TRBD1 matching 7 bases. Germline CDR1 reads SEHNR; CDR2 reads FQNEAQ (reference sequence). The V segment lost 1 base and the J segment 0 bases; nucleotides outside the gene matches: 4. The CDR3 loop spans 16 amino acids. The CDR3 protein is CASSLGTGVSTDTQYF. Written as DNA, the CDR3 is TGTGCCAGCAGCTTAGGCACAGGGGTTAGCACAGATACGCAGTATTTT.

The rearrangement joins TRBV7-9 to TRBJ1-1; D is unclear. The CDR3 runs to 13 residues. Trimming left V 1 base short and J 1 base short, with 4 bases between. Germline CDR1 and CDR2: SEHNR and FQNEAQ (reference sequence). The CDR3 bases are TGTGCCAGCAGCTTAGAAAAGAACACTGAAGCTTTCTTT. Residues: CASSLEKNTEAFF. Looking up the rest from reference TRBV7-9 and TRBJ1-1 gives the full variable domain: DTGVSQNPRHKITKRGQNVTFRCDPISEHNRLYWYRQTLGQGPEFLTYFQNEAQLEKSRLLSDRFSAERPKGSFSTLEIQRTEQGDSAMYLCASSLEKNTEAFFGQGTRLTVV.

As to this clonotype: Sequence at one end of the junction differs from germline and may be a read error. The chain has TRBV12-3 or TRBV12-4 and TRBJ1-4; 8 bases are shared with TRBD1. The CDR3 loop spans 14 amino acids. The CDR3 sequence is CASRTGTGWEKLFF. The CDR3 DNA reads as TGCGCCAGCAGAACCGGGACAGGATGGGAAAAACTGTTTTTT.